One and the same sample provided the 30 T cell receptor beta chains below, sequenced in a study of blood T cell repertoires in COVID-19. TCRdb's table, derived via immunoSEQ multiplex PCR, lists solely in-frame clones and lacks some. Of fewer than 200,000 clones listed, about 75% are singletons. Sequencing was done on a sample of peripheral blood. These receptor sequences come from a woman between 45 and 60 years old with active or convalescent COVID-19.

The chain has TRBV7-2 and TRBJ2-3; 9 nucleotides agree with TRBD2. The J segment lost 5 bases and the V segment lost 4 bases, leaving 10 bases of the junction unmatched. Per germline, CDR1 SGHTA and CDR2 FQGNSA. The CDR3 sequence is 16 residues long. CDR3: CASSSRGGGARDTQYF. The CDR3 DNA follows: TGTGCCAGCAGCTCCAGAGGCGGGGGGGCGAGAGATACGCAGTATTTT. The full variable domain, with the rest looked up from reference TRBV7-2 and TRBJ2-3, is GAGVSQSPSNKVTEKGKDVELRCDPISGHTALYWYRQSLGQGLEFLIYFQGNSAPDKSGLPSDRFSAERTGGSVSTLTIQRTQQEDSAVYLCASSSRGGGARDTQYFGPGTRLTVL.

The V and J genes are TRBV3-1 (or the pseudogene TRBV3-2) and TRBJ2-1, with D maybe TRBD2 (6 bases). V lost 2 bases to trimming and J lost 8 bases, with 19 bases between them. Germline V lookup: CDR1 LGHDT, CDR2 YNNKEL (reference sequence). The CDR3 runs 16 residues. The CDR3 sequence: CASSQFGGTQQHEQFF. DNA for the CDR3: TGTGCCAGCAGCCAATTCGGCGGGACTCAACAGCATGAGCAGTTCTTC.

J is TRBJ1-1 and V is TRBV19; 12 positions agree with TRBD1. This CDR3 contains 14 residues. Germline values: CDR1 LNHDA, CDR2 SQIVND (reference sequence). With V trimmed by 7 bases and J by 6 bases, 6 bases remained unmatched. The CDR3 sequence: CASKMGQGASEAFF. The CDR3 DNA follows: TGTGCCAGTAAAATGGGACAGGGGGCTTCTGAAGCTTTCTTT. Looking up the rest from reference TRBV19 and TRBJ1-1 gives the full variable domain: DGGITQSPKYLFRKEGQNVTLSCEQNLNHDAMYWYRQDPGQGLRLIYYSQIVNDFQKGDIAEGYSVSREKKESFPLTVTSAQKNPTAFYLCASKMGQGASEAFFGQGTRLTVV.

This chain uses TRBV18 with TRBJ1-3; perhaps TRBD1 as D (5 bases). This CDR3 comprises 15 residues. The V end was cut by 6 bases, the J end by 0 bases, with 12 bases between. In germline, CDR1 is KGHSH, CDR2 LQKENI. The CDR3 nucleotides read TGTGCCAGCTCGCTCGGACAAACCTCTGGAAACACCATATATTTT. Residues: CASSLGQTSGNTIYF.

CDR3 sequence reads: CASSVGTGSYTEAFF. The DNA for the CDR3 is TGTGCCAGCAGTGTGGGGACAGGGAGCTACACTGAAGCTTTCTTT. This chain connects TRBV2 to TRBJ1-1; TRBD1 aligns across 9 bases. The CDR3 is 15 amino acids. The germline CDR1 and CDR2 sequences are SNHLY and FYNNEI. Unmatched junction bases numbered 6, after V lost 4 bases and J lost 3 bases.

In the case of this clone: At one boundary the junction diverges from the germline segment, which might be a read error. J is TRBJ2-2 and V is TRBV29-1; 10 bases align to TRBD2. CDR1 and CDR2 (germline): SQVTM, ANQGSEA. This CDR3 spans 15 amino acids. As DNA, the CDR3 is TGCAGCGTTGAGGGAACTAGCGGGAACGCCGGGGAGCTGTTTTTT. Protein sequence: CSVEGTSGNAGELFF.

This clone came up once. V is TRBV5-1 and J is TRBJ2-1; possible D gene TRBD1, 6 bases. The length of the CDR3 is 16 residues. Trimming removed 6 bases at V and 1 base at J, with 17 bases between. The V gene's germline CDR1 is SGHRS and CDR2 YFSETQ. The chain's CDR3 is CASTNVQGHSYNEQFF. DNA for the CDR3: TGCGCCAGCACGAACGTCCAGGGGCATTCCTACAATGAGCAGTTCTTC.

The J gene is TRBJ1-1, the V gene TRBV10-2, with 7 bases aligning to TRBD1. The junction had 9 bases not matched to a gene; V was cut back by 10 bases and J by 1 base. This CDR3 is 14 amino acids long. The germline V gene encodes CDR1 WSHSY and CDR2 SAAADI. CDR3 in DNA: TGCGCCACCGCCTCGGACAGGAGGAACACTGAAGCTTTCTTT. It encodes CATASDRRNTEAFF.

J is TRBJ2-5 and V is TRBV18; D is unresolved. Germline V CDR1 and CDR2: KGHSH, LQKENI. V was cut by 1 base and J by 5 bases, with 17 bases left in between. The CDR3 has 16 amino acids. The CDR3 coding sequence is TGTGCCAGCTCACCACGAAACTACACGAATAGGGAGACCCAGTACTTC. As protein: CASSPRNYTNRETQYF. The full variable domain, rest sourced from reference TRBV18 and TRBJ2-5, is NAGVMQNPRHLVRRRGQEARLRCSPMKGHSHVYWYRQLPEEGLKFMVYLQKENIIDESGMPKERFSAEFPKEGPSILRIQQVVRGDSAAYFCASSPRNYTNRETQYFGPGTRLLVL.

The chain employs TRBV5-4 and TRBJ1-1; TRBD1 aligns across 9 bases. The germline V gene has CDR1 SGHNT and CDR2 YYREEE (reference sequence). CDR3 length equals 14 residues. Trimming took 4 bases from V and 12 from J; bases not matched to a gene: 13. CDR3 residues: CASSPSGSDRGTFF. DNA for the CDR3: TGTGCCAGCAGCCCCAGCGGTTCGGACAGGGGAACTTTCTTT. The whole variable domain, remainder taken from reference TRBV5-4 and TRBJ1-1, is ETGVTQSPTHLIKTRGQQVTLRCSSQSGHNTVSWYQQALGQGPQFIFQYYREEENGRGNFPPRFSGLQFPNYSSELNVNALELDDSALYLCASSPSGSDRGTFFGQGTRLTVV.

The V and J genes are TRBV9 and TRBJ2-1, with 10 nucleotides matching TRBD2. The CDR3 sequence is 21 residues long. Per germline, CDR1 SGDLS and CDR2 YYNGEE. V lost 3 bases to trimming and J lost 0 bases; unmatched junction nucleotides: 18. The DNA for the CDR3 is TGTGCCAGCAGCGAGCCTCGGGGTAGCGGGGGGCCCAATCCCTCCTACAATGAGCAGTTCTTC. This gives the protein CASSEPRGSGGPNPSYNEQFF.

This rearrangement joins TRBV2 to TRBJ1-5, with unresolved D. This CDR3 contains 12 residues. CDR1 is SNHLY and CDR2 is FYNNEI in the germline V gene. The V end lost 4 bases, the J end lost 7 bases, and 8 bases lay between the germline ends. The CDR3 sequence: CASSASRQPQHF. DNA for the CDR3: TGTGCCAGCAGTGCCTCCAGGCAGCCCCAGCATTTT. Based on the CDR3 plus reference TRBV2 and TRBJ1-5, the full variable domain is EPEVTQTPSHQVTQMGQEVILRCVPISNHLYFYWYRQILGQKVEFLVSFYNNEISEKSEIFDDQFSVERPDGSNFTLKIRSTKLEDSAMYFCASSASRQPQHFGDGTRLSIL.

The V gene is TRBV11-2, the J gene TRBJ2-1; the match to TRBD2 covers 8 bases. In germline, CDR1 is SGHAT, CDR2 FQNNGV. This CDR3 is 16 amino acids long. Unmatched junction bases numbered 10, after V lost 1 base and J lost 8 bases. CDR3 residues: CASSLGPGLGPDEQFF. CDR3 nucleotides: TGTGCCAGCAGCTTAGGACCGGGACTAGGTCCTGATGAGCAGTTCTTC.

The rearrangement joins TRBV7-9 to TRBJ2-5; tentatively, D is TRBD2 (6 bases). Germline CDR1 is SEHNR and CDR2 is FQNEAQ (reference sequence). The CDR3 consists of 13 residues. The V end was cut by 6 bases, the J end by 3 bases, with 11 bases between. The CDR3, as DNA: TGTGCCAGCAGTTCGACTAGAGAAGAGACCCAGTACTTC. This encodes CASSSTREETQYF.

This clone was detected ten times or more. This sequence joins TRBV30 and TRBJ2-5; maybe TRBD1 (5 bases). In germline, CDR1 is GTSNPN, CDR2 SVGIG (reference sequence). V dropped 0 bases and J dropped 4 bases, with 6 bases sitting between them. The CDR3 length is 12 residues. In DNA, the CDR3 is TGTGCCTGGAGTGTACAGGTAGAGACCCAGTACTTC. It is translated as CAWSVQVETQYF.

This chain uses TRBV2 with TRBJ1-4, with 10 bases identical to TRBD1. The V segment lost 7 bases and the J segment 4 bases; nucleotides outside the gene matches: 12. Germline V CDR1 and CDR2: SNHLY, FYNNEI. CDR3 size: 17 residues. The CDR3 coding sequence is TGTGCCAGCACCACAGGAGGGACAGGGGCCCTTAATGAAAAACTGTTTTTT. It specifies CASTTGGTGALNEKLFF.

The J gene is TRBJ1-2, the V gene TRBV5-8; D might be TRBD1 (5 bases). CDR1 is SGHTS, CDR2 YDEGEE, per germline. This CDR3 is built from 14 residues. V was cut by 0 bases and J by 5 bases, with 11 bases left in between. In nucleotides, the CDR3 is TGTGCCAGCAGCTTGGACGGGGGAAGGTATGGCTACACCTTC. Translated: CASSLDGGRYGYTF.

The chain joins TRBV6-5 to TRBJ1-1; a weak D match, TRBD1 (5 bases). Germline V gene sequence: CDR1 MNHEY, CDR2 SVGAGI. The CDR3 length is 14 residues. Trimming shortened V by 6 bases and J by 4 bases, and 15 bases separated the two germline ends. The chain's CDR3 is CASRPLGRGTEAFF. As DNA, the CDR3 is TGTGCCAGCAGGCCCTTGGGGCGAGGCACTGAAGCTTTCTTT.

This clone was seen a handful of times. In nucleotides, the CDR3 is TGTGCCAGCAGCCAACAGGGGTACACCGGGGAGCTGTTTTTT. Protein sequence: CASSQQGYTGELFF. This chain joins TRBV14 and TRBJ2-2; maybe TRBD1 (6 bases). Per germline, CDR1 SGHDN and CDR2 FVKESK. V was shortened by 2 bases and J by 3 bases, with 7 bases between the two germline ends. The CDR3 covers 14 residues.

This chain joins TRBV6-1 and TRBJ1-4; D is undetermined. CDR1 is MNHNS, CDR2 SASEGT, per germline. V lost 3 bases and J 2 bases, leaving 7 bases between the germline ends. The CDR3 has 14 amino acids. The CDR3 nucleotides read TGTGCCAGCAGTGAGGGCCCCACTAATGAAAAACTGTTTTTT. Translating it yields CASSEGPTNEKLFF.

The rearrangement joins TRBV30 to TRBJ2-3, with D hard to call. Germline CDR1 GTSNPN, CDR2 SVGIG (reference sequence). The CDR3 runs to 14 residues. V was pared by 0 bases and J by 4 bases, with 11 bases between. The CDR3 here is CAWSVLGSSDTQYF. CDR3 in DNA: TGTGCCTGGAGTGTATTGGGCTCCTCAGATACGCAGTATTTT. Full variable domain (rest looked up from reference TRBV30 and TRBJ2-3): SQTIHQWPATLVQPVGSPLSLECTVEGTSNPNLYWYRQAAGRGLQLLFYSVGIGQISSEVPQNLSASRPQDRQFILSSKKLLLSDSGFYLCAWSVLGSSDTQYFGPGTRLTVL.

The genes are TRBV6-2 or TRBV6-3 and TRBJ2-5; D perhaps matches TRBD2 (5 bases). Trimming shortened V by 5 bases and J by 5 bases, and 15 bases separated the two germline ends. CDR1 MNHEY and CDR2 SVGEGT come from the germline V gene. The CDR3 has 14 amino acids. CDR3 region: CASSPTRTGETQYF. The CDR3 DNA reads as TGTGCCAGCAGTCCCACCAGGACTGGGGAGACCCAGTACTTC.

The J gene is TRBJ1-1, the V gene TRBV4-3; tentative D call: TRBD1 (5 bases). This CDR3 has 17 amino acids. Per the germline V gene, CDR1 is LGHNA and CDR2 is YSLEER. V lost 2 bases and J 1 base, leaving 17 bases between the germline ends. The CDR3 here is CASSQKAGTQWNTEAFF. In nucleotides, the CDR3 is TGCGCCAGCAGCCAAAAGGCAGGGACTCAATGGAACACTGAAGCTTTCTTT.

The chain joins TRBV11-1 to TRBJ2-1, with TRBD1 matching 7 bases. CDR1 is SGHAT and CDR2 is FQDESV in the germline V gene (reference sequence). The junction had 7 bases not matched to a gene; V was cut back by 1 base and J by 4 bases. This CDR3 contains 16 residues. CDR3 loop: CASSLELGTVYNEQFF. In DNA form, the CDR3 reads TGTGCCAGCAGCTTAGAGCTTGGGACAGTATACAATGAGCAGTTCTTC.

CDR3 amino acids: CASSSDRGTDTQYF. DNA for the CDR3: TGTGCCAGCAGCTCCGACAGGGGGACAGATACGCAGTATTTT. The chain combines TRBV7-7 with TRBJ2-3; 9 bases are a match to TRBD1. Germline assignment: CDR1 SSHAT and CDR2 FNYEAQ (reference sequence). After removal of 4 bases from V and 3 bases from J, the junction contained 2 bases not matched to a gene. The CDR3 covers 14 residues.

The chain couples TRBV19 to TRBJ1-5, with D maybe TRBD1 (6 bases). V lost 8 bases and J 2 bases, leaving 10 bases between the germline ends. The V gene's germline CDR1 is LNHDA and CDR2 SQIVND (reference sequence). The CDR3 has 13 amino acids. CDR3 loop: CASLDSGNQPQHF. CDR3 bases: TGTGCCAGTTTGGACAGCGGCAATCAGCCCCAGCATTTT.

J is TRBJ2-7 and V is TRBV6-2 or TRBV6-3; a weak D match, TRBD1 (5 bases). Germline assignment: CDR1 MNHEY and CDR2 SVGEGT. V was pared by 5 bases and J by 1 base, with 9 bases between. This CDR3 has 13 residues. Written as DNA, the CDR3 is TGTGCCAGCAGTGAGGACATTTCCTACGAGCAGTACTTC. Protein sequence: CASSEDISYEQYF.

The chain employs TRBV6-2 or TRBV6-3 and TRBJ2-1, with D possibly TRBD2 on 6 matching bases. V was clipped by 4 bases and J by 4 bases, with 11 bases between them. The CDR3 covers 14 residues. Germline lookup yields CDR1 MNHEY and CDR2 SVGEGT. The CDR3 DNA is TGTGCCAGCAGTTGGCGGGGCGGTTACAATGAGCAGTTCTTC. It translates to CASSWRGGYNEQFF.

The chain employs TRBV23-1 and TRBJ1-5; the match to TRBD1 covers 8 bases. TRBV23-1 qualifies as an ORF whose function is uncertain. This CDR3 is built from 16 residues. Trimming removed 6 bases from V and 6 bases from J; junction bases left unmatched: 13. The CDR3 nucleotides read TGCGCCAGCAGACCCCTATTGACAGGGGAAGGTCAGCCCCAGCATTTT. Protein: CASRPLLTGEGQPQHF.

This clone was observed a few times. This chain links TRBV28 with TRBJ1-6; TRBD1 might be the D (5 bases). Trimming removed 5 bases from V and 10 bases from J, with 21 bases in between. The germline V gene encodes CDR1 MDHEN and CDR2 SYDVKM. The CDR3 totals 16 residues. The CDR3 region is CASSRPGFSVGSPLHF. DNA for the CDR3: TGTGCCAGCAGTCGACCAGGGTTTTCGGTGGGATCACCCCTCCACTTT.